This T cell receptor (beta chain) was captured by sequencing in a study of cytomegalovirus exposure and HLA in healthy donors. The V and J ends lost 4 bases and 4 bases respectively, with 19 bases between them. In germline, CDR1 is SGDLS, CDR2 YYNGEE. This CDR3 comprises 16 residues. This clone was counted a few times. PCR amplification relied on 60 Vbeta primers (plus 13 Jbeta primers). Data came from immunoSEQ multiplex PCR; TCRdb stores just in-frame clones and leaves some out. The table has some 170,000 clones, about 9.4% seen once; the top ten hold roughly 1.4%. This sequence was found in a young woman in good health and CMV-seropositive. What was sequenced was PBMCs. J is TRBJ2-3 and V is TRBV9; D is possibly TRBD2 (5 bases). The CDR3 protein is CASSQSLGLLADTQYF. Written as DNA, the CDR3 is TGTGCCAGCAGCCAAAGCCTAGGACTCCTTGCAGATACGCAGTATTTT.